These 32 T cell receptor beta chains originate from one sample sequenced in a study of blood T cell repertoires in COVID-19. Only in-frame clones appear in the TCRdb table, and some are missing; sequencing was by immunoSEQ multiplex PCR. Of 650,000 to 800,000 clones in the sample, just under 90% are singletons; the top ten hold roughly 0.25%. The specimen sequenced was peripheral blood. These receptors all stem from a woman in her late teens or twenties with acute or convalescent COVID-19.

V and J are TRBV5-1 and TRBJ2-7; 12 bases fit TRBD1. There are 17 residues in the CDR3. Germline CDR1 SGHRS, CDR2 YFSETQ. J gave up 5 bases and V 4 bases, and 13 bases lay outside the gene matches. DNA of the CDR3: TGCGCCAGCAGCACGGATAGAACCGGGACAGGGGGCGACGAGCAGTACTTC. Translated, it gives CASSTDRTGTGGDEQYF.

The V gene is TRBV6-5, the J gene TRBJ1-3; no firm D call. Germline V lookup: CDR1 MNHEY, CDR2 SVGAGI. The CDR3 loop spans 16 amino acids. The ends were cut back, 2 bases at V and 4 bases at J, with 15 bases in the middle. This CDR3 is CASSYARAEVGNTIYF. The CDR3 DNA is TGTGCCAGCAGTTACGCGCGGGCAGAAGTAGGAAACACCATATATTTT.

The chain couples TRBV27 to TRBJ2-1; D possibly corresponds to TRBD2 (7 bases). Trimming stripped 8 bases from V and 6 bases from J, with 17 bases between. CDR1 and CDR2 (germline): MNHEY, SMNVEV (reference sequence). This CDR3 comprises 14 residues. CDR3 region: CASGGATRSNEQFF. CDR3 nucleotide sequence: TGTGCCAGCGGGGGGGCAACTCGGAGCAATGAGCAGTTCTTC.

This chain connects TRBV6-5 to TRBJ2-7; 7 bases align to TRBD1. The CDR3 sequence is 14 residues long. CDR1 MNHEY and CDR2 SVGAGI come from the germline V gene. The V gene end was trimmed by 7 bases and the J gene end by 0 bases; junction bases not matched to a gene: 6. CDR3 nucleotide sequence: TGTGCCAGCACCTCGACAGGGACCTCCTACGAGCAGTACTTC. Its protein is CASTSTGTSYEQYF.

This chain links TRBV29-1 with TRBJ2-7; TRBD1 matches 9 bases. Germline values: CDR1 SQVTM, CDR2 ANQGSEA. This CDR3 has 13 residues. V lost 6 bases and J lost 1; bases outside the gene matches: 4. The CDR3: CSVGQGYSYEQYF. Written as DNA, the CDR3 is TGCAGCGTGGGACAGGGTTATTCCTACGAGCAGTACTTC.

The rearrangement joins TRBV4-1 to TRBJ2-1, with 11 bases aligning to TRBD2. Germline V CDR1 and CDR2: MGHRA, YSYEKL. The CDR3 extends over 18 amino acids. Trimming took 2 bases from V and 4 from J; bases not matched to a gene: 10. The CDR3 region is CASSQPLTLAGVYNEQFF. The CDR3 region has the DNA TGCGCCAGCAGCCAACCATTGACACTAGCGGGGGTGTACAATGAGCAGTTCTTC.

A remark on this clone: The same CDR3 arises from other DNA sequences in this sample as well. This chain links TRBV12-5 with TRBJ1-3; 10 bases are shared with TRBD1. Looked up from germline, CDR1 is LGHNT and CDR2 is FRNRAP. The CDR3 totals 15 residues. The J segment lost 2 bases and the V segment lost 4 bases, leaving 2 bases of the junction unmatched. CDR3 sequence reads: CASGWGQGTGNTIYF. CDR3 DNA: TGTGCTAGTGGTTGGGGACAGGGGACTGGAAACACCATATATTTT.

The chain carries TRBV3-1 (or the pseudogene TRBV3-2) and TRBJ1-1, with D possibly being TRBD1 (5 bases). V was trimmed by 4 bases and J by 6 bases, leaving 15 bases between them. CDR3 length equals 14 residues. Looked up from germline, CDR1 is LGHDT and CDR2 is YNNKEL (reference sequence). CDR3 bases: TGTGCCAGCAGCCCCACTCCCAGGGCCGCTGAAGCTTTCTTT. Its translation: CASSPTPRAAEAFF.

The rearrangement joins TRBV6-5 to TRBJ2-7, with D possibly being TRBD1 (5 bases). Trimming stripped 5 bases from V and 9 bases from J, with 17 bases between. Per the germline V gene, CDR1 is MNHEY and CDR2 is SVGAGI. The CDR3 totals 13 residues. CDR3 in amino acids: CASSPPGKVGQYF. As DNA, the CDR3 is TGTGCCAGCAGTCCTCCAGGGAAGGTCGGGCAGTACTTC.

V is TRBV30 and J is TRBJ2-5; D is undetermined. This CDR3 contains 15 residues. Per the germline V gene, CDR1 is GTSNPN and CDR2 is SVGIG (reference sequence). The V gene lost 3 bases and the J gene lost 1 base, with 15 bases spanning the gap. This chain's CDR3 is CAWRAALRFQETQYF. The CDR3 nucleotides read TGTGCCTGGAGGGCAGCCCTCAGGTTCCAAGAGACCCAGTACTTC.

The V and J genes are TRBV30 and TRBJ1-2, with 7 positions matching TRBD1. CDR3 size: 13 residues. Losses at the gene ends were 2 bases for V and 6 bases for J; bases not matched to a gene: 6. CDR1 is GTSNPN and CDR2 is SVGIG in the germline V gene (reference sequence). The chain's CDR3 is CAWSRQGFNGYTF. The CDR3 DNA is TGTGCCTGGAGTAGACAGGGTTTTAATGGCTACACCTTC.

The count of this clone is one. The chain carries TRBV19 and TRBJ2-7, with 7 positions matching TRBD1. Germline CDR1 is LNHDA and CDR2 is SQIVND (reference sequence). CDR3 length: 15 residues. The trim removed 3 bases at V and 6 bases at J, leaving 11 bases unmatched. The CDR3 protein is CASSIRDRVPTEQYF. As DNA, the CDR3 is TGTGCCAGTAGTATTAGAGACAGGGTTCCTACCGAGCAGTACTTC.

The chain combines TRBV5-1 with TRBJ2-2, with 7 bases aligning to TRBD1. This CDR3 is built from 18 residues. The J segment lost 4 bases and the V segment lost 0 bases, leaving 12 bases of the junction unmatched. Germline CDR1 is SGHRS and CDR2 is YFSETQ. CDR3 in DNA: TGCGCCAGCAGCTTGGCATTCGTGACAGGGATGGGCACCGGGGAGCTGTTTTTT. Its translation is CASSLAFVTGMGTGELFF.

V usage is TRBV29-1 and J usage is TRBJ2-6; a possible D gene is TRBD1 (6 bases). Trimming took 2 bases from V and 0 from J, leaving 17 bases between them. This CDR3 comprises 18 residues. CDR1 and CDR2 from the germline V gene are SQVTM and ANQGSEA. The CDR3 sequence: CSVEQSRGFNSGANVLTF. CDR3 bases: TGCAGCGTTGAACAGAGCAGGGGCTTTAACTCTGGGGCCAACGTCCTGACTTTC.

This chain links TRBV6-1 with TRBJ2-3; 7 bases fit TRBD1. Germline V gene sequence: CDR1 MNHNS, CDR2 SASEGT. The CDR3 extends over 16 amino acids. The J segment lost 2 bases and the V segment lost 2 bases, leaving 7 bases of the junction unmatched. Here the CDR3 reads CASSEMVGQTTDTQYF. The DNA of the CDR3 is TGTGCCAGCAGTGAAATGGTGGGACAGACCACAGATACGCAGTATTTT.

The chain has TRBV2 and TRBJ1-1; tentatively, D is TRBD1 (6 bases). CDR1 and CDR2 (germline): SNHLY, FYNNEI. The CDR3 totals 14 residues. Trimming stripped 1 base from V and 7 bases from J, with 13 bases between. CDR3 coding DNA: TGTGCCAGCAGTGAAGAGGGGGAGGGAGTTGAAGCTTTCTTT. This sequence encodes CASSEEGEGVEAFF.

To note about this clone: This sample includes further DNA sequences coding for the same CDR3. V is TRBV7-2 and J is TRBJ1-5; D is possibly TRBD1 (5 bases). Germline V lookup: CDR1 SGHTA, CDR2 FQGNSA. The V and J ends lost 3 bases and 4 bases respectively, with 7 bases between them. The CDR3 loop spans 13 amino acids. The CDR3 loop reads CASSFTGNQPQHF. The CDR3 coding sequence is TGTGCCAGCAGCTTCACAGGTAATCAGCCCCAGCATTTT.

This sequence joins TRBV6-4 and TRBJ1-1, with a tentative D call TRBD1 (6 bases). V was clipped by 2 bases and J by 7 bases, with 11 bases between them. The CDR3 contains 13 residues. Germline CDR1 is MRHNA and CDR2 is SNTAGT. This CDR3 reads CASSDTGNGEAFF. CDR3 in DNA: TGTGCCAGCAGTGACACAGGGAATGGTGAAGCTTTCTTT.

The V call is TRBV18, the J call TRBJ1-3, with D perhaps TRBD1 (5 bases). Germline V lookup: CDR1 KGHSH, CDR2 LQKENI. Trimming removed 3 bases at V and 5 bases at J, with 17 bases between. The CDR3 has 16 residues. The CDR3 region has the DNA TGTGCCAGCTCACCCCCGGGCCCAGGGAATCGAAACACCATATATTTT. The encoded protein is CASSPPGPGNRNTIYF.

The chain carries TRBV2 and TRBJ1-1, with 9 bases that match TRBD1. Germline-derived CDR1 and CDR2 are SNHLY and FYNNEI. V lost 5 bases, J lost 5 bases, and 6 bases stayed unmatched. The length of the CDR3 is 14 residues. The CDR3 region is CASSYRGHETEAFF. The CDR3 nucleotides read TGTGCCAGCAGTTACAGGGGGCATGAGACTGAAGCTTTCTTT.

The genes are TRBV6-2 or TRBV6-3 and TRBJ1-2; 11 bases map to TRBD1. The germline V gene has CDR1 MNHEY and CDR2 SVGEGT. V was clipped by 2 bases and J by 8 bases; unmatched bases: 7. The CDR3 is made up of 15 amino acids. CDR3: CASSYEDRGLEGYTF. The CDR3 DNA sequence: TGTGCCAGCAGTTACGAGGACAGGGGGCTTGAGGGCTACACCTTC.

The chain joins TRBV9 to TRBJ1-1; TRBD1 might be the D (6 bases). V was shortened by 1 base and J by 7 bases, with 14 bases between the two germline ends. Germline values: CDR1 SGDLS, CDR2 YYNGEE. This CDR3 is built from 14 residues. CDR3 amino acids: CASSVMSGAGEAFF. The CDR3 DNA follows: TGTGCCAGCAGCGTAATGTCAGGGGCCGGTGAAGCTTTCTTT.

The chain recombines TRBV9 with TRBJ1-1; D gene uncertain. This CDR3 is built from 15 residues. V shed 0 bases and J shed 3 bases, with 12 bases lying between them. Germline loops: CDR1 SGDLS, CDR2 YYNGEE. CDR3: CASSVASDADTEAFF. The CDR3, as DNA: TGTGCCAGCAGCGTAGCTAGCGATGCCGACACTGAAGCTTTCTTT. The entire variable domain, with the rest obtained from reference TRBV9 and TRBJ1-1, is as follows: DSGVTQTPKHLITATGQRVTLRCSPRSGDLSVYWYQQSLDQGLQFLIQYYNGEERAKGNILERFSAQQFPDLHSELNLSSLELGDSALYFCASSVASDADTEAFFGQGTRLTVV.

The chain joins TRBV4-3 to TRBJ1-2; D remains unclear. Germline CDR1 is LGHNA and CDR2 is YSLEER. Between the trimmed V and J ends, which lost 0 bases and 7 bases, there was a span of 12 bases. The CDR3 runs to 14 residues. In DNA, the CDR3 is TGCGCCAGCAGCCAAGAGCAGTTGCGGGGTGGCTACACCTTC. It translates to CASSQEQLRGGYTF.

The V call is TRBV6-2 or TRBV6-3, the J call TRBJ2-3, with D unclear. The CDR3 length is 12 residues. Germline CDR1 MNHEY, CDR2 SVGEGT. V lost 6 bases and J 6 bases, leaving 10 bases between the germline ends. The CDR3 loop reads CASSPLLDTQYF. CDR3 bases: TGTGCCAGCAGCCCCCTTCTCGATACGCAGTATTTT.

The V and J genes are TRBV5-1 and TRBJ1-1; D is uncertain. Germline CDR1 and CDR2: SGHRS and YFSETQ. The CDR3 spans 14 residues. With 3 bases removed from V and 1 base from J, the gap between germline ends came to 10 bases. The CDR3 region has the DNA TGCGCCAGCAGCTCGAACAGTTGGAACACTGAAGCTTTCTTT. It is translated as CASSSNSWNTEAFF. Using reference TRBV5-1 and TRBJ1-1 for the parts outside the CDR3, the full variable domain is KAGVTQTPRYLIKTRGQQVTLSCSPISGHRSVSWYQQTPGQGLQFLFEYFSETQRNKGNFPGRFSGRQFSNSRSEMNVSTLELGDSALYLCASSSNSWNTEAFFGQGTRLTVV.

This chain uses TRBV2 with TRBJ1-5; D might be TRBD1 (6 bases). This CDR3 contains 15 residues. CDR1 SNHLY and CDR2 FYNNEI come from the germline V gene. The germline V and J ends were trimmed by 8 bases and 1 base, with 15 bases remaining between them. CDR3: CASSRGERSNQPQHF. The DNA for the CDR3 is TGTGCCAGCTCCAGGGGCGAGAGGAGCAATCAGCCCCAGCATTTT.

The CDR3 nucleotides are TGTGCCAGCAGTTTGAACAGGGGCGCGGGCACTGAAGCTTTCTTT. Its translation: CASSLNRGAGTEAFF. The rearrangement links TRBV6-5 to TRBJ1-1, with 7 positions matching TRBD1. Germline CDR1 is MNHEY and CDR2 is SVGAGI. The V and J ends lost 4 bases and 4 bases, in that order; junction bases with no gene match: 9. The CDR3 runs 15 residues.

CDR3 bases: TGCGCCAGCAGCCCTTGGGACTCGGCGGCCTACGAGCAGTACTTC. It is translated as CASSPWDSAAYEQYF. The chain employs TRBV4-1 and TRBJ2-7, with D maybe TRBD2 (6 bases). The germline V gene encodes CDR1 MGHRA and CDR2 YSYEKL. V dropped 4 bases and J dropped 2 bases, with 15 bases sitting between them. The CDR3 sequence is 15 residues long.

There are a few counts of this clone. J is TRBJ1-2 and V is TRBV9; no definite D call. This CDR3 spans 15 amino acids. Trimming removed 4 bases from V and 5 bases from J, with 18 bases in between. CDR1 and CDR2 from the germline V gene are SGDLS and YYNGEE. CDR3 region: CASSRLSGRDYGYTF. DNA of the CDR3: TGTGCCAGCAGCCGACTGTCGGGGAGAGATTATGGCTACACCTTC. Supplemented by reference TRBV9 and TRBJ1-2, the full variable domain reads DSGVTQTPKHLITATGQRVTLRCSPRSGDLSVYWYQQSLDQGLQFLIQYYNGEERAKGNILERFSAQQFPDLHSELNLSSLELGDSALYFCASSRLSGRDYGYTFGSGTRLTVV.

V and J are TRBV5-5 and TRBJ2-3; possible D gene TRBD2, 5 bases. V dropped 2 bases and J dropped 11 bases, with 21 bases sitting between them. This CDR3 has 15 amino acids. The V gene's germline CDR1 is SGHKS and CDR2 YYEKEE (reference sequence). CDR3 nucleotide sequence: TGTGCCAGCAGCTTTAGTACCCACGATCCCAGCGGGCAGTATTTT. Encoded protein: CASSFSTHDPSGQYF.

The genes are TRBV7-2 and TRBJ2-7, with D possibly matching TRBD1 (6 bases). V was shortened by 7 bases and J by 2 bases, with 15 bases between the two germline ends. The CDR3 runs to 14 residues. Germline lookup yields CDR1 SGHTA and CDR2 FQGNSA. CDR3 DNA: TGTGCCAGCACCCCCAGGGGCCTAACCTACGAGCAGTACTTC. This gives the protein CASTPRGLTYEQYF. Full variable domain (remainder filled in from reference TRBV7-2 and TRBJ2-7): GAGVSQSPSNKVTEKGKDVELRCDPISGHTALYWYRQSLGQGLEFLIYFQGNSAPDKSGLPSDRFSAERTGGSVSTLTIQRTQQEDSAVYLCASTPRGLTYEQYFGPGTRLTVT.